This T cell receptor (beta chain) originates from a study of vaccination and CD4 T cells after COVID-19. Across the whole study: Drawing of post-COVID samples took place a median about 94 days after diagnosis (range 35 to 161).

Regarding treatment: roughly 10-day PBMC culture with coronavirus spike peptide pools or control peptides (ViraFEST assay). ViraFEST expanded antigen-specific T cells with peptide pools, then sequenced TCRs. Trimming cost V 1 base and J 7 bases, with 14 bases left between them. The length of the CDR3 is 15 residues. Comment on this clonotype: The target antigen is unknown.

The assay that was used to sequence DNA from cultured CD4+ T cells was the Oncomine TCR Beta short-read assay. TCRdb re-called the PCR reads with MiXCR, one entry per CDR3 protein. The data show 15,000 to 20,000 distinct CDR3 sequences, with about 40% seen just once and 8.4% held by the top ten. The rearrangement joins TRBV12-3 or TRBV12-4 to TRBJ2-1; a possible D gene is TRBD2 (6 bases). The TCR originated in a human donor who had recovered from COVID-19. Input material: CD4+ T cells from blood, cultured in vitro. The CDR3 sequence: CASSLERERRNEQFF. The CDR3 DNA is TGTGCCAGCAGTTTAGAACGGGAGCGTCGTAATGAGCAGTTCTTC.